A selection of T cell receptor beta chains follows, all from one sample in a study of shared clonotypes between healthy human individuals. TCRdb's copy holds only in-frame clones and misses some; the assay was immunoSEQ multiplex PCR. The sample contains approximately 980,000 clones, around 80% of which appear only once. Sequences were obtained from memory CD4+ T cells sorted from blood. These receptor sequences come from a man younger than 35 in good health. CDR3s include the opening cysteine and the closing phenylalanine or tryptophan. The order of the fields is clone size, V gene, D gene, J gene, CDR3 DNA, CDR3 protein. The D gene is left open where the match is weak. The size of a clone is reported for some rows only, either as once, few or many, or as a class for expanded clones.

.	TRBV9	.	TRBJ2-1	TGTGCCAGCAGCCCCAGGAGAGGGGAGGACAATGAGCAGTTCTTC	CASSPRRGEDNEQFF
.	TRBV2	.	TRBJ1-4	TGTGCCAGCAGTCCGCAAGAGGAAAAACTGTTTTTT	CASSPQEEKLFF
.	TRBV7-2	.	TRBJ1-1	TGTGCCAGCAGCTTAGTTGCGTTCGGCGGGTTGCGGGAAGCTTTCTTT	CASSLVAFGGLREAFF
.	TRBV6-1	.	TRBJ2-7	TGTGCCAGCAGGCAGGAGGCTAGCAGGTACGAGCAGTACTTC	CASRQEASRYEQYF
.	TRBV28	.	TRBJ1-4	TGTGCCAGCAGTAAAATCACAGGTCGGGAAAAACTGTTTTTT	CASSKITGREKLFF
.	TRBV29-1	.	TRBJ2-7	TGCAGCGTTGTTGACAGTAACTACGAGCAGTACTTC	CSVVDSNYEQYF
.	TRBV5-1	.	TRBJ2-6	TGCGCCAGCAGCTTGGGACCGGGAGCGCTTGACGTCCTGACTTTC	CASSLGPGALDVLTF
.	TRBV7-2	TRBD1	TRBJ1-1	TGTGCCAGCAGCCAGACAGGGGGCTTGACTGAAGCTTTCTTT	CASSQTGGLTEAFF
few	TRBV15	.	TRBJ2-1	TGTGCCACCAGCAGAGATATTACAGATGCCAATGAGCAGTTCTTC	CATSRDITDANEQFF
.	TRBV6-5	.	TRBJ1-2	TGTGCCAGCAGTAAATCGGACGACTATGGCTACACCTTC	CASSKSDDYGYTF
.	TRBV19	TRBD1	TRBJ2-2	TGTGCCAGTAGTGGACAAGCGACAGGGCCCGGGGAGCTGTTTTTT	CASSGQATGPGELFF
.	TRBV18	.	TRBJ1-5	TGTGCCAGCTCACAAGACGGGAATCAGCCCCAGCATTTT	CASSQDGNQPQHF
once	TRBV6-6	.	TRBJ2-3	TGTGCCAGCAGTGGTACAGGAGGGTCATCGAATACGCAGTATTTT	CASSGTGGSSNTQYF
.	TRBV4-1	.	TRBJ2-2	TGCGCCAGCAGCCAAGGGGAACAGTACGGGGAGCTGTTTTTT	CASSQGEQYGELFF
.	TRBV2	.	TRBJ1-6	TGTGCCAGCAGTGACTCAGGGAATAATAATTCACCCCTCCACTTT	CASSDSGNNNSPLHF
.	TRBV19	TRBD1	TRBJ1-5	TGTGCCAGTAGTATATACCGGACAGGGGATCAGCCCCAGCATTTT	CASSIYRTGDQPQHF
.	TRBV15	.	TRBJ2-1	TGTGCCACCAGCAGAGAAGGACGAGGTTCCTACAATGAGCAGTTCTTC	CATSREGRGSYNEQFF
.	TRBV6-5	.	TRBJ2-6	TGTGCCAGCAGCGGGAGTCCTGGGGCCAACGTCCTGACTTTC	CASSGSPGANVLTF
.	TRBV5-1	TRBD1	TRBJ2-3	TGCGCCAGCAGCTTGGGAGGGGGCGGAACAGATACGCAGTATTTT	CASSLGGGGTDTQYF
.	TRBV7-7	TRBD1	TRBJ1-5	TGTGCTAGCAGCCCCGTGGACAGGGGGGGGACTACAAGCCAGCCCCAGCATTTT	CASSPVDRGGTTSQPQHF
.	TRBV9	.	TRBJ1-1	TGTGCCAGCAGCTCTCATGGGACTTCTGAAGCTTTCTTT	CASSSHGTSEAFF
.	TRBV5-1	TRBD1	TRBJ2-7	TGCGCCAGCAGCGTGGCGGGACAGGGGCCCGAGCAGTACTTC	CASSVAGQGPEQYF
.	TRBV4-3	.	TRBJ2-1	TGCGCCAGCAGCCAGGCCAGGGCCCCCACGTCCTACAATGAGCAGTTCTTC	CASSQARAPTSYNEQFF
many	TRBV9	TRBD2	TRBJ2-5	TGTGCCAGCAGCGTATACGGGGGGCAAGAGACCCAGTACTTC	CASSVYGGQETQYF
.	TRBV7-2	TRBD2	TRBJ2-1	TGTGCCAGCAGCTTTATAGCGGGAGGTCTCGTTGATGAGCAGTTCTTC	CASSFIAGGLVDEQFF
.	TRBV7-2	.	TRBJ2-1	TGTGCCAGCAGCTTAGGGGGTCAGGGCCGGCCTTCACCCAATGAGCAGTTCTTC	CASSLGGQGRPSPNEQFF
.	TRBV18	TRBD1	TRBJ2-7	TGTGCCAGCTCACCACTGTCCCAGGGGGTAGGTGGAGAGCAGTACTTC	CASSPLSQGVGGEQYF